This TCR beta chain was recovered during a study of cytomegalovirus exposure and HLA in healthy donors. PCR was performed using 60 Vbeta and 13 Jbeta primers. Method: immunoSEQ multiplex PCR; TCRdb's copy keeps in-frame clones and lacks some. Of about 83,000 clones in the sample, 75% to 85% were seen once. CDR1 and CDR2 from the germline V gene are KGHSH and LQKENI. The CDR3 totals 15 residues. The V and J ends lost 4 bases and 2 bases, in that order; junction bases with no gene match: 6. There are a few counts of this clone. The rearrangement joins TRBV18 to TRBJ2-7; 9 positions agree with TRBD1. Sequenced sample: PBMCs. This sequence originates from a woman under 40 in good health and CMV-seronegative. CDR3 nucleotide sequence: TGTGCCAGCTCACAAAGGGACAGGGTCCCCTACGAGCAGTACTTC. Encoded protein: CASSQRDRVPYEQYF.